The 8 T cell receptor beta chains below were found in one sample sequenced in a study of T cells in Graves' hyperthyroidism and ophthalmopathy. Template material for amplifying TCR beta CDR3 regions consisted of RNA transcripts. The HTBI primer set was used in a first-round RT-PCR of the TCR CDR3. MiXCR, applied by TCRdb to the multiplex PCR reads, yields one record per CDR3 protein. This sample has about 400,000 distinct CDR3 sequences, with roughly 14% found just once. Sequenced material: blood. These receptors originate from a woman between 18 and 29 years old with Graves' hyperthyroidism.

This clonotype was seen ten or more times. The V and J genes are TRBV12-3 or TRBV12-4 and TRBJ2-6; TRBD1 is a possible D gene (5 bases). Trimming left V 6 bases short and J 6 bases short, with 12 bases between. This CDR3 spans 14 amino acids. CDR3 in DNA: TGTGCCAGCAGACCTACGACAGCGGCCAACGTCCTGACTTTC. Protein: CASRPTTAANVLTF.

Many counts were recorded for this clonotype. The chain is built from TRBV15 and TRBJ2-5, with TRBD2 matching 7 bases. The V and J ends lost 4 bases and 0 bases, in that order; junction bases with no gene match: 8. The germline gives CDR1 LNHNV, CDR2 YYDKDF (reference sequence). This CDR3 contains 16 residues. CDR3 coding DNA: TGTGCCACCAGCAAGATCGGGGGGACGTACCAAGAGACCCAGTACTTC. Translation gives CATSKIGGTYQETQYF.

This clonotype was detected many times. The chain links TRBV2 to TRBJ1-5; D ambiguous. V lost 7 bases and J lost 1, with 11 bases in between. CDR1 SNHLY and CDR2 FYNNEI come from the germline V gene. This CDR3 region has 14 residues. The CDR3 is CASTVQASNQPQHF. Here the CDR3 DNA reads TGTGCCAGCACGGTTCAGGCGAGCAATCAGCCCCAGCATTTT.

The chain has TRBV28 and TRBJ1-1; TRBD1 agrees at 8 bases. This CDR3 has 13 residues. Trimming took 6 bases from V and 6 from J; bases not matched to a gene: 6. The germline V gene encodes CDR1 MDHEN and CDR2 SYDVKM. Here the CDR3 reads CASRRTGMAEAFF. The CDR3 DNA reads as TGTGCCAGCAGAAGGACAGGGATGGCTGAAGCTTTCTTT.

In its sample, this clonotype was seen many times. The chain has TRBV9 and TRBJ2-2; 13 bases are a match to TRBD2. In germline, CDR1 is SGDLS, CDR2 YYNGEE. The CDR3 runs to 17 residues. J lost 6 bases, V lost 2 bases, and 7 bases had no gene match. This CDR3 reads CASSVWGLAGSPGELFF. The DNA for the CDR3 is TGTGCCAGCAGCGTCTGGGGACTAGCGGGATCGCCCGGGGAGCTGTTTTTT. Full variable domain (outside the CDR3, taken from reference TRBV9 and TRBJ2-2): DSGVTQTPKHLITATGQRVTLRCSPRSGDLSVYWYQQSLDQGLQFLIQYYNGEERAKGNILERFSAQQFPDLHSELNLSSLELGDSALYFCASSVWGLAGSPGELFFGEGSRLTVL.

The V and J genes are TRBV7-9 and TRBJ1-2; maybe TRBD1 (6 bases). Per the germline V gene, CDR1 is SEHNR and CDR2 is FQNEAQ (reference sequence). The V gene lost 6 bases and the J gene lost 2 bases, with 16 bases spanning the gap. The CDR3 loop spans 15 amino acids. CDR3 amino acids: CASSHVTGSNYGYTF. The CDR3 DNA sequence: TGTGCCAGCAGTCACGTAACAGGGTCGAACTATGGCTACACCTTC.

V is TRBV19 and J is TRBJ1-3; 8 nucleotides line up with TRBD1. Unmatched junction bases numbered 4, after V lost 3 bases and J lost 0 bases. The CDR3 is 16 residues long. Germline V gives CDR1 LNHDA, CDR2 SQIVND (reference sequence). In DNA, the CDR3 is TGTGCCAGTAGTATGGGGACAGGACTCTCTGGAAACACCATATATTTT. Translated, it gives CASSMGTGLSGNTIYF.

This clonotype was found many times. CDR3 sequence: CASSPGVDTQYF. The CDR3 nucleotides are TGTGCCAGCTCACCGGGGGTCGATACGCAGTATTTT. V gene TRBV18 combines with J gene TRBJ2-3, with D perhaps matching TRBD1 or TRBD2 (5 bases each). CDR1 is KGHSH and CDR2 is LQKENI in the germline V gene. The CDR3 totals 12 residues. V lost 3 bases to trimming and J lost 6 bases, with 7 bases between them.